These 16 T cell receptor beta chains were all obtained from the same sample, sequenced in a study of blood T cell repertoires in COVID-19. The table came from immunoSEQ multiplex PCR; TCRdb's copy has only in-frame clones and leaves some out. Of a few hundred thousand clones in the sample, 70% to 90% were seen once. The sequenced material came from PBMCs or T cells enriched from blood (not recorded which). The receptors here all came from a woman in her thirties who had recovered from COVID-19.

The V call is TRBV12-5, the J call TRBJ2-2; D possibly corresponds to TRBD2 (5 bases). CDR3 length equals 18 residues. Germline loops: CDR1 LGHNT, CDR2 FRNRAP. Trimming pared 5 bases from V and 4 bases from J, leaving 23 bases between. CDR3 in amino acids: CASGPTWSSGSSTGELFF. The CDR3 bases are TGTGCTAGTGGTCCAACCTGGTCGAGCGGCAGTAGCACCGGGGAGCTGTTTTTT.

The chain joins TRBV27 to TRBJ1-1; 7 bases are a match to TRBD1. Germline V gene sequence: CDR1 MNHEY, CDR2 SMNVEV (reference sequence). The junction had 6 bases not matched to a gene; V was cut back by 1 base and J by 1 base. This CDR3 comprises 16 residues. The CDR3 reads CASSLWSGQKNTEAFF. In DNA form, the CDR3 reads TGTGCCAGCAGTTTATGGTCGGGACAGAAGAACACTGAAGCTTTCTTT.

The CDR3 nucleotides read TGTGCCACCAGCCCTGACAGGAATGAGCAGTTCTTC. Translation gives CATSPDRNEQFF. V and J are TRBV15 and TRBJ2-1; weak D call: TRBD1 (6 bases). The CDR3 consists of 12 residues. The V gene's germline CDR1 is LNHNV and CDR2 YYDKDF (reference sequence). Deletions cut 5 bases from V and 7 bases from J, with 9 bases between.

The rearrangement links TRBV4-2 to TRBJ1-5; D is possibly TRBD1 (5 bases). CDR3 length equals 16 residues. Trimming stripped 3 bases from V and 1 base from J, with 13 bases between. Germline CDR1 and CDR2: LGHNA and YNFKEQ. This chain's CDR3 is CASSHLGALSNQPQHF. As DNA, the CDR3 is TGTGCCAGCAGCCATCTAGGGGCGCTCAGCAATCAGCCCCAGCATTTT.

The chain couples TRBV6-5 to TRBJ2-7; a possible D gene is TRBD2 (5 bases). V was shortened by 6 bases and J by 6 bases, with 18 bases between the two germline ends. The V gene's germline CDR1 is MNHEY and CDR2 SVGAGI. CDR3 length equals 14 residues. The CDR3 DNA is TGTGCCAGCAGACCCGCAGGAAAAGAGGGCGAGCAGTACTTC. This codes for CASRPAGKEGEQYF.

The rearrangement joins TRBV15 to TRBJ2-3, with D possibly matching TRBD1 (5 bases). The germline CDR1 and CDR2 sequences are LNHNV and YYDKDF (reference sequence). Trimming took 0 bases from V and 9 from J, leaving 16 bases between them. This CDR3 spans 15 amino acids. DNA for the CDR3: TGTGCCACCAGCAGAGATACGATACAGGCCCAAACGCAGTATTTT. Amino acid sequence: CATSRDTIQAQTQYF.

In nucleotides, the CDR3 is TGTGCCAGCAGGACGTTGGGGGGCCAAGAGACCCAGTACTTC. Its protein product is CASRTLGGQETQYF. V usage is TRBV6-5 and J usage is TRBJ2-5; TRBD2 is a possible D gene (6 bases). Germline loops: CDR1 MNHEY, CDR2 SVGAGI. The CDR3 loop spans 14 amino acids. The V gene lost 6 bases and the J gene lost 1 base, with 12 bases spanning the gap.

The gene calls are TRBV7-8 and TRBJ2-2; perhaps TRBD2 as D (5 bases). The CDR3 totals 16 residues. The germline CDR1 and CDR2 sequences are SGHVS and FQNEAQ. Trimming took 8 bases from V and 3 from J, leaving 19 bases between them. In nucleotides, the CDR3 is TGTGCCAGCTGTAATCTTAGGTTTAGCGACACCGGGGAGCTGTTTTTT. Its translation is CASCNLRFSDTGELFF.

This chain connects TRBV11-2 to TRBJ2-2, with a weak D call TRBD2 (6 bases). This CDR3 has 16 residues. Trimming stripped 7 bases from V and 3 bases from J, with 18 bases between. Germline loops: CDR1 SGHAT, CDR2 FQNNGV. The CDR3 spells CASTRLTRSDTGELFF. The CDR3 DNA follows: TGTGCCAGCACCAGACTGACTAGGTCGGACACCGGGGAGCTGTTTTTT.

The chain employs TRBV2 and TRBJ1-2; 7 nucleotides match TRBD1. V dropped 6 bases and J dropped 1; count of bases not matched to a gene: 5. The CDR3 is 14 residues long. The germline V gene has CDR1 SNHLY and CDR2 FYNNEI. The DNA of the CDR3 is TGTGCCAGCAGCCGACAGGGTGGTAACTATGGCTACACCTTC. Translating it yields CASSRQGGNYGYTF.

The chain uses TRBV20-1 and TRBJ2-4, with 8 bases fitting TRBD1. In germline, CDR1 is DFQATT, CDR2 SNEGSKA (reference sequence). This CDR3 is built from 13 residues. V lost 3 bases, J lost 6 bases, and 4 bases stayed unmatched. The DNA of the CDR3 is TGCAGTGCTAGTCAAGACAGGGGAAACATTCAGTACTTC. As protein: CSASQDRGNIQYF.

The chain uses TRBV3-1 (or the pseudogene TRBV3-2) and TRBJ2-7; D not resolved. CDR3 length: 15 amino acids. Trimming cost V 1 base and J 1 base, with 11 bases left between them. From germline, CDR1 is LGHDT and CDR2 YNNKEL (reference sequence). The CDR3 coding sequence is TGTGCCAGCAGCCAAGGGTCAGGTTCGTCCTACGAGCAGTACTTC. Protein: CASSQGSGSSYEQYF.

The chain carries TRBV14 and TRBJ1-1; D is uncertain. Germline V gives CDR1 SGHDN, CDR2 FVKESK. V lost 3 bases and J lost 5, with 13 bases in between. The CDR3 is made up of 14 amino acids. Here the CDR3 reads CASSHVPGGTEAFF. The CDR3 DNA follows: TGTGCCAGCAGCCACGTTCCCGGCGGAACTGAAGCTTTCTTT.

The chain combines TRBV6-6 with TRBJ1-5; D is ambiguous. V was trimmed by 6 bases and J by 7 bases, leaving 16 bases between them. Per the germline V gene, CDR1 is MNHNY and CDR2 is SVGAGI (reference sequence). This CDR3 has 14 residues. The CDR3 loop is CASSLPSGGQPQHF. CDR3 sequence (DNA): TGTGCCAGCAGCCTCCCTAGCGGAGGACAGCCCCAGCATTTT.

J is TRBJ1-2 and V is TRBV6-5; perhaps TRBD1 as D (6 bases). This CDR3 is 12 amino acids long. The V gene's germline CDR1 is MNHEY and CDR2 SVGAGI. V lost 8 bases to trimming and J lost 4 bases, with 11 bases between them. The CDR3 bases are TGTGCCAGCGTGGACAGCCTCTATGGCTACACCTTC. Translation gives CASVDSLYGYTF.

The chain is built from TRBV28 and TRBJ1-5; D might be TRBD1 (5 bases). Germline V CDR1 and CDR2: MDHEN, SYDVKM. The CDR3 contains 17 residues. V lost 3 bases and J 0 bases, leaving 15 bases between the germline ends. CDR3 DNA sequence: TGTGCCAGCAGTTTCTGGCAGGGATCTTATAGCAATCAGCCCCAGCATTTT. This gives the protein CASSFWQGSYSNQPQHF.